This T cell receptor (beta chain) was identified during a study of blood T cell repertoires in COVID-19. Across the study: Sources were T cells, B-cell-depleted T cells, or PBMCs; the material itself was cDNA or gDNA.

The CDR3 is made up of 14 amino acids. The trim removed 7 bases at V and 4 bases at J, leaving 7 bases unmatched. The germline gives CDR1 SGHKS, CDR2 YYEKEE (reference sequence). Those enrolled in Seattle joined during active infection and were followed longitudinally afterward. Only in-frame clones appear in the TCRdb table, and some are missing; sequencing was by immunoSEQ multiplex PCR. The table shows 81,000 or so clones, with roughly 85% occurring only once. The V and J genes are TRBV5-5 and TRBJ2-1, with 8 bases fitting TRBD2. The source is a man in his fifties with COVID-19, enrolled during active disease. The sequenced sample was peripheral blood. DNA of the CDR3: TGTGCCAGCGGGGAACTAGCGGTTTACAATGAGCAGTTCTTC. Its protein is CASGELAVYNEQFF.